This is a list of T cell receptor beta chains from one sample in a study of identical twins. TCRdb passed the 5' RACE reads through MiXCR, listing each CDR3 protein once. Of roughly 490,000 distinct CDR3 sequences in the sample, about 13% were seen once. These data were also reused for a study on yellow fever vaccine responses in identical twins.

The sequenced sample consisted of CD4+ T cells sorted from blood. The receptor source for this set is a woman under 30 in good health. Both conserved end residues are part of each CDR3. The D gene is left open where the match is weak. Expanded clones get a size class; other rows say once, few or many, or leave the size out.

cdr3_nt | cdr3_aa | v_call | clone_size | d_call | j_call
TGTGCCAGCAGCTCTAAGCGGGGCTACACCGGGGAGCTGTTTTTT | CASSSKRGYTGELFF | TRBV7-2 | . | TRBD2 | TRBJ2-2
TGTGCCAGCAGCCTGGGACAGGGACTAGCGGGGGGTAGGGGCTACGAGCAGTACTTC | CASSLGQGLAGGRGYEQYF | TRBV7-8 | . | TRBD2 | TRBJ2-7
TGCAGTGCTCTTAGACTAGCGGGAGATAATGAGCAGTTCTTC | CSALRLAGDNEQFF | TRBV20-1 | many | TRBD2 | TRBJ2-1
TGTGCCAGCAGCTTAGCGGGTTATAGCAATCAGCCCCAGCATTTT | CASSLAGYSNQPQHF | TRBV7-2 | many | . | TRBJ1-5
TGTGCCAGCAGCTCCCGGACAGGGGCGGTCATCCACGAGCAGTACTTC | CASSSRTGAVIHEQYF | TRBV7-9 | few | TRBD1 | TRBJ2-7
TGCAGTGCTAGGCGGGGGCCGCACGAGCAGTACTTC | CSARRGPHEQYF | TRBV20-1 | . | . | TRBJ2-7
TGCGCCAGCAGCCAAGAGGGGGACAGGGGCGGCGAGCAGTACTTC | CASSQEGDRGGEQYF | TRBV4-3 | few | TRBD1 | TRBJ2-7
TGTGCCAGCAGCTTAGGAGTTAACTATGGCTACACCTTC | CASSLGVNYGYTF | TRBV7-2 | . | . | TRBJ1-2
TGTGCCAGCAGCCAGTCGACTAGCGGGGTCTCAGATACGCAGTATTTT | CASSQSTSGVSDTQYF | TRBV4-2 | . | TRBD2 | TRBJ2-3
TGCGCCAGCAGCAAAGGGACTAGCGGGACCACCTCCTACAATGAGCAGTTCTTC | CASSKGTSGTTSYNEQFF | TRBV5-1 | many | TRBD2 | TRBJ2-1
TGTGCCAGCAGCTTTTTCGGTTCGGGCTCGAACACCGGGGAGCTGTTTTTT | CASSFFGSGSNTGELFF | TRBV5-8 | . | . | TRBJ2-2
TGTGCCTGGAGTCGGGGGCTAGCGGGGAAAACCTACGAGCAGTACTTC | CAWSRGLAGKTYEQYF | TRBV30 | . | TRBD2 | TRBJ2-7
TGTGCCAGCTCACCACTCAGTGGGACAGTTCCAACCGGGGAGCTGTTTTTT | CASSPLSGTVPTGELFF | TRBV18 | . | TRBD1 | TRBJ2-2
TGTGCCAGCAGTTTAAATTTGGGGGGGAGCTCCTACAATGAGCAGTTCTTC | CASSLNLGGSSYNEQFF | TRBV12-3/TRBV12-4 | many | TRBD2 | TRBJ2-1
TGTGCCAGCAGTTTACGACAGGGGGGAACCGAAAAACTGTTTTTT | CASSLRQGGTEKLFF | TRBV12-3/TRBV12-4 | . | TRBD1 | TRBJ1-4
TGTGCCAGCAGCCACCCCGGGACAGGGGGCTACGAGCAGTACTTC | CASSHPGTGGYEQYF | TRBV4-2 | . | TRBD1 | TRBJ2-7
TGCAGTGCCCCCCGACCGACTAGCGGGAGGGGCCAAGAGACCCAGTACTTC | CSAPRPTSGRGQETQYF | TRBV20-1 | . | TRBD2 | TRBJ2-5
TGTGCCAGCCGACTCGAAAGCAATCAGCCCCAGCATTTT | CASRLESNQPQHF | TRBV6-2/TRBV6-3 | few | . | TRBJ1-5
TGTGCCAGCAGTGAAGGGATTGGTGGACAGGGGCGCAACGAGCAGTACTTC | CASSEGIGGQGRNEQYF | TRBV2 | . | TRBD1 | TRBJ2-7
TGCAGCGTTGGGAGAAGAAATGAGCAGTTCTTC | CSVGRRNEQFF | TRBV29-1 | . | . | TRBJ2-1
TGTGCCATCGGAGGCAGAGGACTAGCGTTCGACAATGAGCAGTTCTTC | CAIGGRGLAFDNEQFF | TRBV10-3 | few | TRBD2 | TRBJ2-1
TGTGCCATCAGATCCCAGGCAGGGACTAGCGGGGGAAATGAGCAGTTCTTC | CAIRSQAGTSGGNEQFF | TRBV10-3 | many | TRBD2 | TRBJ2-1
TGTGCCAGCAGCCAATCAACTAGCGGGGGATACAATGAGCAGTTCTTC | CASSQSTSGGYNEQFF | TRBV3-1 | . | TRBD2 | TRBJ2-1
TGTGCCAGCAGCTTAATAGAGAGGGGGCGTCAAGAGACCCAGTACTTC | CASSLIERGRQETQYF | TRBV11-2 | many | TRBD1 | TRBJ2-5
TGTGCCAGCAGTAGACTAGCGTTTAGCACAGATACGCAGTATTTT | CASSRLAFSTDTQYF | TRBV2 | . | TRBD2 | TRBJ2-3
TGTGCCAGCAGCATAGAACCAGGGGGTTCACCCCTCCACTTT | CASSIEPGGSPLHF | TRBV7-2 | few | TRBD1 | TRBJ1-6
TGTGCCAGCAGCAGGGACTCATCAACTAATGAAAAACTGTTTTTT | CASSRDSSTNEKLFF | TRBV7-9 | . | . | TRBJ1-4
TGTGCCAGCAGCCACGACGGACTGAACACTGAAGCTTTCTTT | CASSHDGLNTEAFF | TRBV14 | . | . | TRBJ1-1
TGTGCCAGCAGGGACAGGGGGAGAGATACGCAGTATTTT | CASRDRGRDTQYF | TRBV27 | few | TRBD1 | TRBJ2-3
TGTGCCAGTAGTATTGGGGCAGGGACCTACGAGCAGTACTTC | CASSIGAGTYEQYF | TRBV19 | . | . | TRBJ2-7
TGTGCCAGCAGCGTCTCATTCGGACAGTCTAAAGAGACCCAGTACTTC | CASSVSFGQSKETQYF | TRBV9 | . | . | TRBJ2-5
TGTGCCACCAGCAGAGAGGGCAGGTACAATGAGCAGTTCTTC | CATSREGRYNEQFF | TRBV15 | few | . | TRBJ2-1
TGCGCCAGCAGCCAAGGGCAGATCGTGTCGACCCCCTACAATGAGCAGTTCTTC | CASSQGQIVSTPYNEQFF | TRBV4-3 | many | . | TRBJ2-1
TGTGCCAGCAGTTTAGATAAGGCTTACTATGGCTACACCTTC | CASSLDKAYYGYTF | TRBV12-3/TRBV12-4 | few | . | TRBJ1-2
TGTGCCAGCAGCTTAATTAGGTCGGATACGCAGTATTTT | CASSLIRSDTQYF | TRBV7-3 | . | . | TRBJ2-3
TGCAGCGCACTGACAGGGAGTAATGAAAAACTGTCTTTT | CSALTGSNEKLSF | TRBV29-1 | . | TRBD1 | TRBJ1-4
TGTGCCAGCAGCCAAGAAAGATTACGGAGGGAGGGTGAGCAGTTCTTC | CASSQERLRREGEQFF | TRBV14 | few | TRBD2 | TRBJ2-1
TGTGCCACCAGCCAGAGGACAGGGGGGTACCAAGAGACCCAGTACTTC | CATSQRTGGYQETQYF | TRBV15 | . | TRBD1 | TRBJ2-5
TGCAGTGCTAGAGAACCAAAAGGAAAGGGAGAGACCCAGTACTTC | CSAREPKGKGETQYF | TRBV20-1 | . | . | TRBJ2-5
TGTGCCAGCAGGAGGACAGGAGCGAGGGGCTACACCTTC | CASRRTGARGYTF | TRBV27 | many | TRBD1 | TRBJ1-2
TGTGCCAGCAGCTTCCGAGCGGGGGGGAACACCGGGGAGCTGTTTTTT | CASSFRAGGNTGELFF | TRBV5-6 | . | TRBD2 | TRBJ2-2
TGCGCCAGCACTCTGGGGGGACAGGGCTATGAGCAGTTCTTC | CASTLGGQGYEQFF | TRBV5-1 | many | TRBD1 | TRBJ2-1
TGTGCCAGCAAACCTACTCAGGGGAGCGGGACAGATACGCAGTATTTT | CASKPTQGSGTDTQYF | TRBV21-1 | many | . | TRBJ2-3
TGTGCCAGCAGTGTGAGTCAGGAAGATACGCAGTATTTT | CASSVSQEDTQYF | TRBV14 | . | . | TRBJ2-3
TGCGCCAGCAGCCAAGTGGGGGGGTCCACACAAGGGGAGACCCAGTACTTC | CASSQVGGSTQGETQYF | TRBV4-3 | few | TRBD2 | TRBJ2-5
TGTGCCTGGAGTGTAACTAGGGTAGTAAATGAGCAGTTCTTC | CAWSVTRVVNEQFF | TRBV30 | . | . | TRBJ2-1
TGTGCCAGCAGTTTATCGGGCAATCAGCCCCAGCATTTT | CASSLSGNQPQHF | TRBV27 | many | . | TRBJ1-5
TGTGCCAGCAGCCAAGCGTTCGGGGATTCTTGGGGGCGTGAAGAGACCCAGTACTTC | CASSQAFGDSWGREETQYF | TRBV14 | few | . | TRBJ2-5
TGTGCCAGCAGTGACACGTCCCTGACCAAAAACATTCAGTACTTC | CASSDTSLTKNIQYF | TRBV6-4 | once | . | TRBJ2-4
TGTGCCATCAACGACAGGGGTGGGACCGGGGAGCTGTTTTTT | CAINDRGGTGELFF | TRBV10-3 | . | TRBD1 | TRBJ2-2
TGTGCCAGCAGCTTAGGACTAGCGGCGAACACCGGGGAGCTGTTTTTT | CASSLGLAANTGELFF | TRBV7-2 | many | TRBD2 | TRBJ2-2